The TCR beta chain under discussion was sequenced for a study of human versus mouse CDR3 diversity and MHC coevolution. Concerning this clone: The antigen is unknown.

TCRdb's copy holds only in-frame clones and misses some; the assay was immunoSEQ multiplex PCR. The sample yields 50,000 to 70,000 clones, about 93% seen once. The ends lost 7 bases at V and 2 bases at J; junction bases unmatched: 8. CDR3 length: 14 residues. In germline, CDR1 is LGHNT, CDR2 FRNRAP. Whole-study results and caveats: Compared with mice, human CDR3s carried more deletions and insertions on average.

This clonotype originated in a person between 60 and 69 years old in good health. The sequenced sample was naive CD4+ T cells from blood. Subset reported: CD45RO-negative CD62L-positive naive CD4 T cells. This chain links TRBV12-5 with TRBJ2-7; 7 bases are shared with TRBD1. CDR3 sequence reads: CASAKGATAYEQYF. As DNA, the CDR3 is TGTGCTAGTGCCAAGGGGGCCACAGCCTACGAGCAGTACTTC.